A single sample gave rise to the 14 T cell receptor beta chains below, sequenced in a study of blood T cell repertoires in COVID-19 (dated by TCRdb to about 2020). Receptor libraries were prepared by the immunoSEQ multiplex PCR assay. The table was pulled from immuneACCESS by TCRdb, which kept in-frame rearrangements only. Such tables lose some clones; where checked, under half of the loss comes from unresolved V genes, and the rest has no known cause. The sample data list about 90,000 clones, and around four fifths of these were observed just once. The top ten clonotypes cover around 3% of the sample. The material sequenced was peripheral blood. These receptor sequences come from a man aged 50 to 59 with acute or convalescent COVID-19.

This rearrangement joins TRBV5-1 to TRBJ2-7; maybe TRBD2 (5 bases). V was trimmed by 4 bases and J by 4 bases, leaving 6 bases between them. Germline CDR1 is SGHRS and CDR2 is YFSETQ. The CDR3 runs 11 residues. The CDR3 bases are TGCGCCAGCAGCGAGGGATACGAGCAGTACTTC. Protein sequence: CASSEGYEQYF.

The rearrangement joins TRBV6-5 to TRBJ1-1; TRBD1 is a possible D gene (5 bases). CDR3 length: 13 amino acids. Trimming shortened V by 5 bases and J by 14 bases, and 21 bases separated the two germline ends. Germline CDR1 is MNHEY and CDR2 is SVGAGI. The DNA for the CDR3 is TGTGCCAGCAGTCGTCCAGAGGCGGGGCATGTATTCTTT. Translating gives CASSRPEAGHVFF.

The gene calls are TRBV6-5 and TRBJ1-2; TRBD1 aligns across 9 bases. V shed 5 bases, J shed 4 bases, and the junction held 8 bases outside the gene matches. This CDR3 has 15 residues. Germline V gene sequence: CDR1 MNHEY, CDR2 SVGAGI. CDR3 nucleotides: TGTGCCAGCAGTCCCGGACAGGGGAGAGGCTATGGCTACACCTTC. Its protein product is CASSPGQGRGYGYTF.

This rearrangement joins TRBV14 to TRBJ2-6; tentatively, D is TRBD2 (5 bases). Trimming cost V 1 base and J 8 bases, with 9 bases left between them. Germline lookup yields CDR1 SGHDN and CDR2 FVKESK. This CDR3 contains 14 residues. The CDR3 spells CASSQGRLSNVLTF. The CDR3 DNA sequence: TGTGCCAGCAGCCAAGGGAGGTTATCCAACGTCCTGACTTTC.

J is TRBJ2-2 and V is TRBV11-3; 8 positions agree with TRBD2. The CDR3 extends over 15 amino acids. The ends lost 5 bases at V and 4 bases at J; junction bases unmatched: 6. Germline loops: CDR1 SGHNT, CDR2 YENEEA. The CDR3 DNA sequence: TGTGCCAGCAGCCCTGTAGCGGGGACCACCGGGGAGCTGTTTTTT. It codes for CASSPVAGTTGELFF. Using reference TRBV11-3 and TRBJ2-2 for the parts outside the CDR3, the full variable domain is EAGVVQSPRYKIIEKKQPVAFWCNPISGHNTLYWYLQNLGQGPELLIRYENEEAVDDSQLPKDRFSAERLKGVDSTLKIQPAELGDSAVYLCASSPVAGTTGELFFGEGSRLTVL.

The V gene is TRBV10-3, the J gene TRBJ2-7, with 9 bases matching TRBD1. The CDR3 spans 15 residues. The V and J ends lost 3 bases and 3 bases, in that order; junction bases with no gene match: 6. Germline V lookup: CDR1 ENHRY, CDR2 SYGVKD. The CDR3 loop is CAISDGGGQGYEQYF. DNA for the CDR3: TGTGCCATCAGTGATGGAGGGGGACAGGGCTACGAGCAGTACTTC.

The genes are TRBV7-6 and TRBJ1-5; D possibly corresponds to TRBD1 (6 bases). The V gene's germline CDR1 is SGHVS and CDR2 FNYEAQ. The ends were cut back, 5 bases at V and 3 bases at J, with 14 bases in the middle. The CDR3 contains 15 residues. CDR3 protein: CASSQMTGINQPQHF. CDR3 bases: TGTGCCAGCAGCCAAATGACAGGTATCAATCAGCCCCAGCATTTT.

A single count supports this clone. V and J are TRBV7-2 and TRBJ2-4, with 9 bases aligning to TRBD1. Germline V CDR1 and CDR2: SGHTA, FQGNSA. The CDR3 is 14 amino acids. With V trimmed by 4 bases and J by 5 bases, 3 bases remained unmatched. The CDR3: CASSWGQGENIQYF. CDR3 DNA sequence: TGTGCCAGCAGCTGGGGACAGGGCGAAAACATTCAGTACTTC.

Worth noting for this clone: A read error may account for a junction end that differs from germline. J is TRBJ1-6 and V is TRBV24-1; no definite D call. CDR3 size: 10 residues. Germline values: CDR1 KGHDR, CDR2 SFDVKD. The DNA for the CDR3 is TGTGCCACCAGTGTACGGGAAAGTGTCTTT. Translation: CATSVRESVF.

The gene calls are TRBV28 and TRBJ1-4; 7 positions agree with TRBD1. The V gene end was trimmed by 8 bases and the J gene end by 7 bases; junction bases not matched to a gene: 10. Germline V gene data show CDR1 as MDHEN and CDR2 as SYDVKM. This CDR3 comprises 14 residues. The CDR3 DNA sequence: TGTGCCAGCGCCCCAAGGGGGCAGAGTGAAAAACTGTTTTTT. This codes for CASAPRGQSEKLFF.

V usage is TRBV4-1 and J usage is TRBJ2-5; 7 nucleotides line up with TRBD2. This CDR3 is built from 13 residues. Germline CDR1 is MGHRA and CDR2 is YSYEKL. The J segment lost 5 bases and the V segment lost 3 bases, leaving 3 bases of the junction unmatched. The CDR3 region is CASSQGLLETQYF. DNA for the CDR3: TGCGCCAGCAGCCAGGGACTACTGGAGACCCAGTACTTC.

The V gene is TRBV11-3, the J gene TRBJ2-2; D possibly corresponds to TRBD2 (6 bases). From germline, CDR1 is SGHNT and CDR2 YENEEA. The CDR3 is 14 amino acids. V was clipped by 1 base and J by 8 bases, with 11 bases between them. The CDR3 sequence: CASSLAGVGGELFF. DNA of the CDR3: TGTGCCAGCAGCTTAGCGGGAGTTGGTGGGGAGCTGTTTTTT. The complete variable domain, with remaining parts taken from reference TRBV11-3 and TRBJ2-2, reads EAGVVQSPRYKIIEKKQPVAFWCNPISGHNTLYWYLQNLGQGPELLIRYENEEAVDDSQLPKDRFSAERLKGVDSTLKIQPAELGDSAVYLCASSLAGVGGELFFGEGSRLTVL.

The rearrangement joins TRBV7-9 to TRBJ2-5, with D possibly matching TRBD2 (6 bases). The CDR3 extends over 13 amino acids. Germline lookup yields CDR1 SEHNR and CDR2 FQNEAQ (reference sequence). The V gene lost 4 bases and the J gene lost 2 bases, with 8 bases spanning the gap. The CDR3 DNA reads TGTGCCAGCAGCTGGGACTTACAAGAGACCCAGTACTTC. This gives the protein CASSWDLQETQYF.

The CDR3 DNA follows: TGTGCCAGCATCCCAGAAGGGACTTCCTCCTACGAGCAGTACTTC. It specifies CASIPEGTSSYEQYF. The J gene is TRBJ2-7, the V gene TRBV6-2 or TRBV6-3; perhaps TRBD2 as D (6 bases). Trimming cost V 7 bases and J 0 bases, with 16 bases left between them. There are 15 residues in the CDR3. The germline V gene has CDR1 MNHEY and CDR2 SVGEGT.